Below are 9 T cell receptor beta chains sequenced from a single sample in a study of metastatic and nonmetastatic thyroid tumors. TCRdb recomputed clones from the PCR reads via MiXCR. This sample has over 15,000 clones, with roughly 25% found just once. Nobody among the patients had been given any treatment before thyroid surgery. The sample was tumor tissue. Receptors were obtained from a female donor with papillary thyroid cancer or a benign thyroid nodule (not recorded which). Some clones in this sample may be carry-over from other donors' samples.

This clone was counted at least ten times. This chain uses TRBV15 with TRBJ1-6, with 7 bases aligning to TRBD1. J lost 5 bases, V lost 6 bases, and 4 bases had no gene match. Germline V gene sequence: CDR1 LNHNV, CDR2 YYDKDF (reference sequence). This CDR3 is 14 amino acids long. The CDR3 region has the DNA TGTGCCACCAGTGACAGGGCCAATAATTCACCCCTCCACTTT. Residues: CATSDRANNSPLHF.

J is TRBJ1-5 and V is TRBV24-1, with 7 bases lining up with TRBD1. Germline CDR1 is KGHDR and CDR2 is SFDVKD. This CDR3 has 15 amino acids. The junction had 5 bases not matched to a gene; V was cut back by 7 bases and J by 0 bases. CDR3 bases: TGTGCCACCAGGACAGGGAAGTATAGCAATCAGCCCCAGCATTTT. Its translation: CATRTGKYSNQPQHF.

This chain connects TRBV9 to TRBJ2-3; D unresolved. V lost 0 bases and J 2 bases, leaving 7 bases between the germline ends. The CDR3 has 14 residues. Per the germline V gene, CDR1 is SGDLS and CDR2 is YYNGEE. The CDR3 region is CASSVGGFTDTQYF. The CDR3 DNA reads as TGTGCCAGCAGCGTAGGCGGATTCACAGATACGCAGTATTTT.

In the case of this clone: Other DNA variants within this sample encode the same CDR3. The V call is TRBV20-1, the J call TRBJ2-7; D remains unclear. This CDR3 comprises 13 residues. Trimming pared 4 bases from V and 3 bases from J, leaving 13 bases between. Germline V lookup: CDR1 DFQATT, CDR2 SNEGSKA (reference sequence). This chain's CDR3 is CSAKGSLDYEQYF. DNA of the CDR3: TGCAGTGCTAAGGGTAGTTTAGACTACGAGCAGTACTTC.

This clone qualifies as large (0.1 to 1%). The chain couples TRBV6-6 to TRBJ2-3; D remains ambiguous. Germline V lookup: CDR1 MNHNY, CDR2 SVGAGI (reference sequence). Deletions cut 0 bases from V and 1 base from J, with 5 bases between. CDR3 length: 14 amino acids. The CDR3 nucleotides read TGTGCCAGCAGTTACTCGAGCGGCACAGATACGCAGTATTTT. This sequence encodes CASSYSSGTDTQYF.

This clone was picked up many times. This specimen includes other DNA sequences encoding the same CDR3. The V gene is TRBV4-2, the J gene TRBJ2-3; TRBD2 aligns across 13 bases. Germline assignment: CDR1 LGHNA and CDR2 YNFKEQ. With 4 bases clipped from V and 4 bases from J, the junction kept 8 bases outside the gene matches. The CDR3 runs to 17 residues. CDR3 amino acids: CASSPAFTSGGADTQYF. As DNA, the CDR3 is TGTGCCAGCAGCCCCGCATTTACTAGCGGGGGGGCAGATACGCAGTATTTT.

The V call is TRBV20-1, the J call TRBJ2-3; the D gene could be TRBD1 or TRBD2 (5 bases each). This CDR3 comprises 15 residues. Germline V CDR1 and CDR2: DFQATT, SNEGSKA (reference sequence). V lost 0 bases to trimming and J lost 6 bases, with 16 bases between them. CDR3 coding DNA: TGCAGTGCTAGAGATGGCGGGTGGGGGTCGGATACGCAGTATTTT. This sequence encodes CSARDGGWGSDTQYF.

The V call is TRBV6-1, the J call TRBJ1-1; D not resolved. Between the trimmed V and J ends, which lost 6 bases and 1 base, there was a span of 9 bases. CDR1 is MNHNS, CDR2 SASEGT, per germline. The CDR3 is 13 amino acids. CDR3 sequence reads: CASRVNRNTEAFF. The CDR3 DNA reads as TGTGCCAGCAGGGTAAACAGGAACACTGAAGCTTTCTTT.

This chain joins TRBV19 and TRBJ2-5, with D possibly being TRBD2 (7 bases). Trimming pared 6 bases from V and 5 bases from J, leaving 16 bases between. The CDR3 sequence is 14 residues long. Germline CDR1 LNHDA, CDR2 SQIVND (reference sequence). The CDR3 nucleotides read TGTGCCAGTAGCGCTGGGACGGGGGGCGAGACCCAGTACTTC. Its protein product is CASSAGTGGETQYF.